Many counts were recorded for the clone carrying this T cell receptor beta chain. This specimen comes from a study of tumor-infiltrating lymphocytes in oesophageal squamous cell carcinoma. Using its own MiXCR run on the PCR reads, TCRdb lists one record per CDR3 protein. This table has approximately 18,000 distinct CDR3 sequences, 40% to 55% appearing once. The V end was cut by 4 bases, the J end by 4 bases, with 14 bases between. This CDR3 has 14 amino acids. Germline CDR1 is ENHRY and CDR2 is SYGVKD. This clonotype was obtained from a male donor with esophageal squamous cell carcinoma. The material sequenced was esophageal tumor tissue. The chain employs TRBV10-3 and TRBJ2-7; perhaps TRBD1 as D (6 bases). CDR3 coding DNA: TGTGCCATCAGTGCTTCCCACAGGGAGTACGAGCAGTACTTC. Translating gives CAISASHREYEQYF.